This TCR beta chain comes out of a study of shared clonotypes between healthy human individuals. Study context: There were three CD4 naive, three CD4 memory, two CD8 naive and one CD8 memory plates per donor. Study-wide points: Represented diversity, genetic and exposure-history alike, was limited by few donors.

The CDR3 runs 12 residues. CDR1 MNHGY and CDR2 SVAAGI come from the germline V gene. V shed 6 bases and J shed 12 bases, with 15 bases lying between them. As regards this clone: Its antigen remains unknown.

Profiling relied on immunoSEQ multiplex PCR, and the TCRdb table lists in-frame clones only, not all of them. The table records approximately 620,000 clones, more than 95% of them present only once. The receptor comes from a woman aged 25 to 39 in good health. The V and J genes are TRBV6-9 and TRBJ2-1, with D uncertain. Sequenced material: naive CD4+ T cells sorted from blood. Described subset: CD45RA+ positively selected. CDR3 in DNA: TGTGCCAGCAGCCGACCGCCTCTTGTGCAGTTCTTC. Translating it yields CASSRPPLVQFF.